This entry lists 28 T cell receptor beta chains sequenced from one sample in a study of shared clonotypes between healthy human individuals. Data came from immunoSEQ multiplex PCR; TCRdb stores just in-frame clones and leaves some out. The table has hundreds of thousands of clones, 74% seen once; the top ten hold 1.5% to 2%. The sequencing sample was made of memory CD4+ T cells sorted from blood. Subset defined: CD45RA-negative fraction. The receptors derive from a woman in her 30s in good health.

The chain joins TRBV28 to TRBJ2-1; maybe TRBD2 (5 bases). Germline V CDR1 and CDR2: MDHEN, SYDVKM. Trimming removed 2 bases at V and 8 bases at J, with 19 bases between. The CDR3 extends over 16 amino acids. The CDR3 bases are TGTGCCAGCAGTTTAATGGCGTTGAGCGGAGGCGATGAGCAGTTCTTC. Residues: CASSLMALSGGDEQFF.

The chain links TRBV19 to TRBJ2-7, with D possibly being TRBD1 (6 bases). Germline V gene sequence: CDR1 LNHDA, CDR2 SQIVND (reference sequence). Deletions cut 4 bases from V and 4 bases from J, with 20 bases between. The CDR3 runs to 16 residues. In DNA, the CDR3 is TGTGCCAGTAGTAGATCGGGACAAGGTAATTGGTACGAGCAGTACTTC. Encoded protein: CASSRSGQGNWYEQYF.

The rearrangement links TRBV11-2 to TRBJ1-1; 9 positions match TRBD1. Germline lookup yields CDR1 SGHAT and CDR2 FQNNGV. The CDR3 extends over 15 amino acids. Trimming at V came to 5 bases and at J to 1 base, leaving 5 bases not matched to a gene. The CDR3 reads CASSGGTGQNTEAFF. Here the CDR3 DNA reads TGTGCCAGCAGCGGGGGGACAGGGCAGAACACTGAAGCTTTCTTT.

This chain connects TRBV7-3 to TRBJ2-1; 12 nucleotides align to TRBD2. The length of the CDR3 is 15 residues. V gave up 2 bases and J gave up 4 bases; unmatched junction bases: 0. Germline CDR1 reads SGHTA; CDR2 reads FQGTGA. The CDR3 nucleotides are TGTGCCAGCAGCTTAGGGACTAGCGGGTACAATGAGCAGTTCTTC. Amino acid sequence: CASSLGTSGYNEQFF.

The V and J genes are TRBV21-1 and TRBJ2-1. TRBV21-1 is described as a pseudogene. The CDR3 runs to 13 residues. CDR3 sequence reads: CASSKVTRNEQFF. The CDR3 DNA is TGTGCCAGCAGCAAAGTTACAAGGAATGAGCAGTTCTTC.

The J gene is TRBJ2-2, the V gene TRBV27; the D gene is possibly TRBD2 (6 bases). Germline assignment: CDR1 MNHEY and CDR2 SMNVEV (reference sequence). With 8 bases removed from V and 0 bases from J, the gap between germline ends came to 10 bases. The CDR3 contains 14 residues. CDR3 coding DNA: TGTGCCAGCGGACTAAGAGCGAACACCGGGGAGCTGTTTTTT. It yields the protein CASGLRANTGELFF.

V usage is TRBV28 and J usage is TRBJ2-6; no firm D call. Trimming cost V 5 bases and J 0 bases, with 11 bases left between them. Germline V gene data show CDR1 as MDHEN and CDR2 as SYDVKM. The CDR3 has 16 residues. The CDR3 DNA follows: TGTGCCAGCAGTCCGGCCCCCCTCTCTGGGGCCAACGTCCTGACTTTC. Translation gives CASSPAPLSGANVLTF.

Turning to this clone: At the DNA level, this CDR3 is encoded by other sequences in the same sample as well. The chain recombines TRBV2 with TRBJ2-7; 7 bases fit TRBD1. Germline V lookup: CDR1 SNHLY, CDR2 FYNNEI. Germline trimming cut 4 bases from V and 4 bases from J; bases unmatched to any gene: 7. The CDR3 is 14 amino acids. The CDR3 region is CASSGLTGSYEQYF. CDR3 DNA sequence: TGTGCCAGCAGTGGATTGACAGGGTCATACGAGCAGTACTTC.

The rearrangement links TRBV2 to TRBJ1-2; D possibly corresponds to TRBD1 (5 bases). This CDR3 contains 13 residues. Germline V gives CDR1 SNHLY, CDR2 FYNNEI. The V and J ends lost 4 bases and 3 bases respectively, with 9 bases between them. The CDR3 region is CASSGQGHYGYTF. The CDR3 DNA follows: TGTGCCAGCAGTGGCCAGGGACACTATGGCTACACCTTC.

The CDR3, as DNA: TGTGCCAGCTCACCACCGACCCCCCCAGATACGCAGTATTTT. The encoded protein is CASSPPTPPDTQYF. J is TRBJ2-3 and V is TRBV18; D unclear. Trimming removed 0 bases at V and 4 bases at J, with 8 bases between. CDR1 and CDR2 from the germline V gene are KGHSH and LQKENI. The CDR3 is made up of 14 amino acids.

The rearrangement uses TRBV2 and TRBJ2-2; 8 nucleotides agree with TRBD1. The CDR3 runs 12 residues. Per the germline V gene, CDR1 is SNHLY and CDR2 is FYNNEI. V was clipped by 7 bases and J by 14 bases; unmatched bases: 9. The DNA for the CDR3 is TGTGCCAGCACCCGAGGACAGGGTAATCTGTTTTTT. Its protein is CASTRGQGNLFF.

V and J are TRBV11-2 and TRBJ2-1, with TRBD2 matching over 8 bases. The CDR3 is made up of 14 amino acids. Per the germline V gene, CDR1 is SGHAT and CDR2 is FQNNGV. The V segment lost 1 base and the J segment 4 bases; nucleotides outside the gene matches: 0. CDR3 residues: CASSLGLAYNEQFF. Here the CDR3 DNA reads TGTGCCAGCAGCTTAGGACTAGCGTACAATGAGCAGTTCTTC. Full variable domain (remainder filled in from reference TRBV11-2 and TRBJ2-1): EAGVAQSPRYKIIEKRQSVAFWCNPISGHATLYWYQQILGQGPKLLIQFQNNGVVDDSQLPKDRFSAERLKGVDSTLKIQPAKLEDSAVYLCASSLGLAYNEQFFGPGTRLTVL.

This clone was detected once. The V gene is TRBV30, the J gene TRBJ1-5; 7 bases are shared with TRBD1. The V and J ends lost 3 bases and 6 bases, in that order; junction bases with no gene match: 14. The CDR3 has 16 residues. Germline CDR1 is GTSNPN and CDR2 is SVGIG (reference sequence). The CDR3 nucleotides read TGTGCCTGGAGCCCCGCCGGGACAGTAAACGCTCAGCCCCAGCATTTT. Its protein product is CAWSPAGTVNAQPQHF.

The gene calls are TRBV19 and TRBJ1-5; no firm D call. The germline V gene has CDR1 LNHDA and CDR2 SQIVND (reference sequence). The CDR3 contains 12 residues. Trimming cost V 7 bases and J 6 bases, with 10 bases left between them. CDR3 sequence: CASKGLVQPQHF. CDR3 bases: TGTGCCAGTAAAGGGCTAGTTCAGCCCCAGCATTTT.

The chain couples TRBV28 to TRBJ1-5; 10 bases map to TRBD1. This CDR3 has 12 amino acids. V dropped 6 bases and J dropped 9; count of bases not matched to a gene: 2. CDR1 MDHEN and CDR2 SYDVKM come from the germline V gene. The CDR3 loop reads CASRRTGGPQHF. Written as DNA, the CDR3 is TGTGCCAGCAGACGGACAGGGGGGCCCCAGCATTTT.

The genes are TRBV28 and TRBJ1-2; 7 bases map to TRBD1. The V segment lost 3 bases and the J segment 0 bases; nucleotides outside the gene matches: 1. This CDR3 has 14 amino acids. The germline CDR1 and CDR2 sequences are MDHEN and SYDVKM. DNA of the CDR3: TGTGCCAGCAGTTTGACAGGGCCTAACTATGGCTACACCTTC. It codes for CASSLTGPNYGYTF.

The chain couples TRBV4-1 to TRBJ2-6, with D hard to call. Germline CDR1 reads MGHRA; CDR2 reads YSYEKL. V shed 1 base and J shed 0 bases, with 10 bases lying between them. CDR3 length: 17 amino acids. CDR3 nucleotide sequence: TGCGCCAGCAGCCAAGTCTTAGCCCGCTCTGGGGCCAACGTCCTGACTTTC. Translation gives CASSQVLARSGANVLTF.

The V and J genes are TRBV28 and TRBJ1-3; D is perhaps TRBD1 (6 bases). Germline CDR1 is MDHEN and CDR2 is SYDVKM. The CDR3 consists of 15 residues. Trimming pared 5 bases from V and 4 bases from J, leaving 15 bases between. CDR3 protein: CASSPTSGTGNTIYF. The CDR3 nucleotides are TGTGCCAGCAGTCCCACCTCCGGGACAGGAAACACCATATATTTT.

The chain uses TRBV27 and TRBJ2-1; 10 bases are shared with TRBD1. The germline CDR1 and CDR2 sequences are MNHEY and SMNVEV (reference sequence). This CDR3 has 13 residues. Trimming removed 6 bases from V and 9 bases from J; junction bases left unmatched: 5. CDR3 in amino acids: CASRRQGASEQFF. CDR3 nucleotides: TGTGCCAGCAGGCGACAGGGGGCATCTGAGCAGTTCTTC.

The CDR3 here is CASSPRQGREETQYF. In nucleotides, the CDR3 is TGTGCCAGCTCACCACGACAGGGACGGGAAGAGACCCAGTACTTC. The chain links TRBV18 to TRBJ2-5; 7 bases agree with TRBD1. The ends lost 1 base at V and 3 bases at J; junction bases unmatched: 5. CDR3 length equals 15 residues. Per the germline V gene, CDR1 is KGHSH and CDR2 is LQKENI.

The chain combines TRBV5-1 with TRBJ1-1, with 8 nucleotides matching TRBD1. The CDR3 length is 15 residues. Germline V gives CDR1 SGHRS, CDR2 YFSETQ. After removal of 4 bases from V and 3 bases from J, the junction contained 8 bases not matched to a gene. In DNA form, the CDR3 reads TGCGCCAGCAGCGACCAAGGACAGGGTGACACTGAAGCTTTCTTT. This translates into CASSDQGQGDTEAFF. Complete variable domain (other parts from reference TRBV5-1 and TRBJ1-1): KAGVTQTPRYLIKTRGQQVTLSCSPISGHRSVSWYQQTPGQGLQFLFEYFSETQRNKGNFPGRFSGRQFSNSRSEMNVSTLELGDSALYLCASSDQGQGDTEAFFGQGTRLTVV.

The rearrangement uses TRBV28 and TRBJ2-3, with D perhaps being TRBD1 or TRBD2 (5 bases each). The CDR3 is 17 residues long. Per germline, CDR1 MDHEN and CDR2 SYDVKM. Trimming stripped 4 bases from V and 6 bases from J, with 23 bases between. The chain's CDR3 is CASSSYQPGPEGDTQYF. The CDR3 bases are TGTGCCAGCAGTTCCTACCAACCGGGACCCGAAGGGGATACGCAGTATTTT. The variable domain in full, with the rest retrieved from reference TRBV28 and TRBJ2-3, is DVKVTQSSRYLVKRTGEKVFLECVQDMDHENMFWYRQDPGLGLRLIYFSYDVKMKEKGDIPEGYSVSREKKERFSLILESASTNQTSMYLCASSSYQPGPEGDTQYFGPGTRLTVL.

The chain has TRBV5-6 and TRBJ2-1; TRBD2 matches at 8 bases. The CDR3 runs to 15 residues. CDR1 SGHDT and CDR2 YYEEEE come from the germline V gene. The V and J ends lost 4 bases and 4 bases, in that order; junction bases with no gene match: 7. CDR3 coding DNA: TGTGCCAGCAGCGACACTAGCGGAGATTACAATGAGCAGTTCTTC. It codes for CASSDTSGDYNEQFF.

This chain links TRBV14 with TRBJ2-1, with 8 bases identical to TRBD2. Germline CDR1 is SGHDN and CDR2 is FVKESK. The CDR3 length is 14 residues. V lost 1 base to trimming and J lost 4 bases; unmatched junction nucleotides: 0. The CDR3 here is CASSQVAGYNEQFF. The CDR3 DNA reads as TGTGCCAGCAGCCAAGTAGCGGGATACAATGAGCAGTTCTTC.

The chain couples TRBV2 to TRBJ2-2; D might be TRBD1 or TRBD2, each matching 5 bases. Germline V gives CDR1 SNHLY, CDR2 FYNNEI. The CDR3 covers 15 residues. Trimming stripped 10 bases from V and 1 base from J, with 16 bases between. The CDR3, as DNA: TGTGCCACCCGGTGGGAGACAGTGAACACCGGGGAGCTGTTTTTT. Protein sequence: CATRWETVNTGELFF.

This sequence joins TRBV7-8 and TRBJ2-2, with D perhaps TRBD2 (5 bases). The length of the CDR3 is 14 residues. The germline V and J ends were trimmed by 5 bases and 2 bases, with 9 bases remaining between them. Germline assignment: CDR1 SGHVS and CDR2 FQNEAQ. CDR3 amino acids: CASSVGLNTGELFF. The CDR3 DNA follows: TGTGCCAGCAGCGTTGGACTCAACACCGGGGAGCTGTTTTTT.

This sequence joins TRBV29-1 and TRBJ2-7; the match to TRBD2 covers 8 bases. The ends lost 6 bases at V and 2 bases at J; junction bases unmatched: 9. The CDR3 runs 14 residues. The germline V gene has CDR1 SQVTM and CDR2 ANQGSEA. Written as DNA, the CDR3 is TGCAGCGTGTCGAGCGGGGGCCCCCCCTACGAGCAGTACTTC. As protein: CSVSSGGPPYEQYF.

V gene TRBV19 combines with J gene TRBJ1-5; D call uncertain. CDR1 and CDR2 from the germline V gene are LNHDA and SQIVND (reference sequence). The CDR3 has 15 amino acids. Trimming pared 2 bases from V and 0 bases from J, leaving 8 bases between. The CDR3 nucleotides read TGTGCCAGTAGTATACAGGTCAATAGCAATCAGCCCCAGCATTTT. Amino acids: CASSIQVNSNQPQHF.